This T cell receptor beta chain was recovered during a study of blood T cell repertoires in COVID-19. Background on the study: Samples taken during acute and convalescent COVID-19 were collected in the United States, Italy and Spain. In each case, the material was cDNA or gDNA derived from T cells, B-cell-depleted T cells, or PBMCs.

The CDR3 covers 17 residues. During active infection, Seattle patients enrolled and were then monitored through disease. As processed by the authors: Amplification of reference gene primers provided the estimated nucleated cell counts. Generated by immunoSEQ multiplex PCR, the TCRdb table keeps only in-frame clones and is missing some. V and J calls and clone size come straight from that table; D and trimming were deduced from the DNA. Altogether 100,000 or so clones are present, roughly nine tenths being singletons, with the ten largest covering more than 4.5%. Input material: peripheral blood. The rearrangement joins TRBV21-1 to TRBJ1-5. TRBV21-1 corresponds to a pseudogene. The sequence derives from a woman between 50 and 59 years old with COVID-19, enrolled during active disease. The CDR3 nucleotides are TGTGCCAGCAGCACCGACCTCAAAAGAGGTAGCAATCAGCCCCAGCATTTT. It translates to CASSTDLKRGSNQPQHF.